The source of this TCR beta chain is a study of glioma-infiltrating T cells. Study-wide points: Very few CDR3 sequences were shared between tissue and blood. Non-neoplastic patients had below-expected tissue-blood divergence, while all gliomas exceeded expectation.

A word on this clonotype: Its antigen is as yet unknown.

The iRepertoire nested amplicon-rescue multiplex PCR amplified TCR alpha and beta CDR3s from RNA. For one-step reverse transcription and amplification, about 90-450 ng of tissue mRNA or PBMC total RNA was used. MiXCR, applied by TCRdb to the multiplex PCR reads, yields one record per CDR3 protein. The table has about 140,000 distinct CDR3 sequences, 30% to 40% seen once. The CDR3 contains 10 residues. Germline-derived CDR1 and CDR2 are SQVTM and ANQGSEA. Trimming removed 7 bases from V and 5 bases from J, with 8 bases in between. This chain connects TRBV29-1 to TRBJ1-2, with D tentatively TRBD1 (6 bases). This receptor was obtained from a human donor with low-grade glioma or glioblastoma, undergoing nonglioma brain surgery, or in good health (not recorded which). Sequenced material: glioma tissue, nonneoplastic brain tissue, or PBMCs (not recorded which). The CDR3 region has the DNA TGCAGCGCAGGGACATATGGCTACACCTTC. Its translation is CSAGTYGYTF.